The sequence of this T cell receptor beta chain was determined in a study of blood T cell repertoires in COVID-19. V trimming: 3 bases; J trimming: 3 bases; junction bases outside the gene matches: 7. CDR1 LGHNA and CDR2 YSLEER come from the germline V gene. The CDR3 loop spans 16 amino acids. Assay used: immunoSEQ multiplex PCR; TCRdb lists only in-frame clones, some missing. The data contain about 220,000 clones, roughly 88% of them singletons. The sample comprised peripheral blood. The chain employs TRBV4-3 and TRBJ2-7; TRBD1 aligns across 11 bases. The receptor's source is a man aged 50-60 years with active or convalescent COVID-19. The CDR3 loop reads CASSQEPGTGGYEQYF. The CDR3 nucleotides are TGCGCCAGCAGCCAGGAACCCGGGACAGGGGGCTACGAGCAGTACTTC.